These 12 T cell receptor beta chains share one sample of origin, sequenced in a study of blood T cells in healthy people across ages. A J-beta primer mix and a sample-barcoded 5' primer were used in a second PCR of roughly 6 to 11 cycles. Each CDR3 protein gets one entry after TCRdb re-called the 5' RACE reads with MiXCR. Of about 400,000 distinct CDR3 sequences listed, about half are singletons. Sequenced: blood. These receptor sequences come from a man between 60 and 75 years old in good health.

The V and J genes are TRBV6-5 and TRBJ2-7; the D gene could be TRBD1 or TRBD2 (6 bases each). The CDR3 has 15 residues. Trimming stripped 5 bases from V and 4 bases from J, with 18 bases between. Germline CDR1 is MNHEY and CDR2 is SVGAGI. Here the CDR3 DNA reads TGTGCCAGCAGTGCACAGGGACTCAAGCGGTACGAGCAGTACTTC. This encodes CASSAQGLKRYEQYF.

The rearrangement uses TRBV27 and TRBJ2-1; perhaps TRBD2 as D (6 bases). The CDR3 extends over 16 amino acids. Germline V gene lookup returns CDR1 MNHEY and CDR2 SMNVEV (reference sequence). The V gene lost 5 bases and the J gene lost 0 bases, with 14 bases spanning the gap. The CDR3 is CASSPPGSRSYNEQFF. DNA for the CDR3: TGTGCCAGCAGTCCGCCCGGGAGCCGCTCCTACAATGAGCAGTTCTTC.

In this sample, this clonotype turned up many times. The rearrangement joins TRBV6-1 to TRBJ2-6; 9 positions agree with TRBD1. The CDR3 is 17 amino acids. Germline CDR1 MNHNS, CDR2 SASEGT. V gave up 4 bases and J gave up 4 bases; unmatched junction bases: 8. The CDR3 DNA reads TGTGCCAGCAGTGTCCGGGACAGGGCCGCAGGGGCCAACGTCCTGACTTTC. Translating gives CASSVRDRAAGANVLTF.

The chain recombines TRBV11-2 with TRBJ2-3, with 8 bases matching TRBD2. V was pared by 2 bases and J by 3 bases, with 10 bases of the junction left unmatched. Germline V gene lookup returns CDR1 SGHAT and CDR2 FQNNGV. The CDR3 sequence is 17 residues long. CDR3 sequence reads: CASSLPYYPGGTDTQYF. The DNA for the CDR3 is TGTGCCAGCAGCTTACCCTACTACCCGGGAGGGACAGATACGCAGTATTTT.

The V gene is TRBV7-9, the J gene TRBJ1-2, with 7 positions matching TRBD1. The CDR3 runs to 15 residues. Germline trimming cut 4 bases from V and 2 bases from J; bases unmatched to any gene: 7. Germline CDR1 and CDR2: SEHNR and FQNEAQ (reference sequence). In nucleotides, the CDR3 is TGTGCCAGCAGCTCAGGGGGAGGAGCAAACTATGGCTACACCTTC. Amino acids: CASSSGGGANYGYTF.

The chain combines TRBV28 with TRBJ1-1; weak D call: TRBD1 (5 bases). The CDR3 is 14 residues long. Looked up from germline, CDR1 is MDHEN and CDR2 is SYDVKM. V was cut by 7 bases and J by 5 bases, with 17 bases left in between. The CDR3 here is CASTLGGTRTEAFF. CDR3 coding DNA: TGTGCCAGCACCTTGGGGGGAACCCGGACTGAAGCTTTCTTT.

V and J are TRBV4-3 and TRBJ2-1, with D possibly TRBD1 on 5 matching bases. This CDR3 region has 15 residues. CDR1 is LGHNA, CDR2 YSLEER, per germline. V shed 3 bases and J shed 0 bases, with 9 bases lying between them. CDR3 sequence: CASSQDIGSYNEQFF. The DNA for the CDR3 is TGCGCCAGCAGCCAGGACATCGGCTCCTACAATGAGCAGTTCTTC.

The V call is TRBV6-6, the J call TRBJ1-3, with D unclear. V was trimmed by 6 bases and J by 0 bases, leaving 3 bases between them. This CDR3 region has 12 residues. Germline V gene data show CDR1 as MNHNY and CDR2 as SVGAGI (reference sequence). The CDR3 sequence is CASRPSGNTIYF. DNA for the CDR3: TGTGCCAGCAGGCCCTCTGGAAACACCATATATTTT.

This clonotype was counted a few times. V usage is TRBV10-3 and J usage is TRBJ2-1; 12 nucleotides align to TRBD1. The DNA end favors TRBJ2-7, so the J call may be wrong. The CDR3 is made up of 17 amino acids. Germline lookup yields CDR1 ENHRY and CDR2 SYGVKD. This chain's CDR3 is CATTGTGGISTYNEQYF. The DNA for the CDR3 is TGTGCCACCACCGGGACAGGGGGCATCAGCACCTACAATGAGCAGTACTTC.

This clonotype has a handful of counts. This sequence joins TRBV10-3 and TRBJ2-3; D is unclear. Trimming took 4 bases from V and 6 from J, leaving 5 bases between them. The germline gives CDR1 ENHRY, CDR2 SYGVKD. This CDR3 spans 11 amino acids. CDR3 region: CAISGADTQYF. The CDR3 DNA is TGTGCCATCAGTGGAGCGGATACGCAGTATTTT.

The chain joins TRBV10-1 to TRBJ1-6; D is unclear. V was pared by 6 bases and J by 8 bases, with 11 bases between. The germline V gene encodes CDR1 WNHNN and CDR2 SYGVQD (reference sequence). The CDR3 loop spans 13 amino acids. The CDR3 loop is CASSQIADSPLHF. CDR3 DNA: TGCGCCAGCAGCCAAATCGCGGATTCACCCCTCCACTTT.

The chain combines TRBV20-1 with TRBJ1-2; no clear D. The CDR3 extends over 10 amino acids. V was pared by 8 bases and J by 1 base, with 5 bases between. The germline CDR1 and CDR2 sequences are DFQATT and SNEGSKA (reference sequence). Here the CDR3 DNA reads TGCAGTTCCTTTAACTATGGCTACACCTTC. This encodes CSSFNYGYTF.